This note documents a single T cell receptor beta chain sequence. Its antigen target is currently unknown. Per-base qualities were not stored, and no clone one base away is much larger. Whole blood was collected in K2EDTA tubes by collaborating institutions according to the institutions' own protocols. For TCRbeta analysis, collaborator samples were shipped as frozen whole blood, as isolated PBMCs, or as DNA extracted from either sample type. These data are taken from a study of blood T cell repertoires in COVID-19 (dated by TCRdb to 2018 to 2021). Describing the broader study: Samples from collaborators originated in the United States, Italy and Spain and spanned both the acute and convalescent phases of COVID-19. The prospective study material was composed of cDNA or gDNA derived from T cells, B-cell-depleted T cells, or PBMCs. The dataset comprised deeply sampled blood TCRbeta repertoires from subjects exposed to, actively infected with, or recovered from COVID-19. The repertoires were released in a freely available public database intended as a resource for research on the immune response to SARS-CoV-2. Samples were obtained from the ongoing ImmuneRACE study (first 160 participants) and from about 1,300 subjects provided by 6 global collaborators. Nearly every sample came with metadata listing a de-identified subject ID, COVID-19 status, age in years and sex. Where HLA class I and class II types were available, the types were taken from metadata supplied by the sample provider, not from assay-based typing.

Per the germline V gene (reference sequence), LGHDT is the CDR1 and YNNKEL is the CDR2. Including cysteine and phenylalanine, the CDR3 has 16 amino acids. This entry keeps only the CDR3 DNA: 48 bases, framed from base 1. Trimming removed 2 bases from V and 0 bases from J, leaving 10 bases between the germline ends. The immunoSEQ Assay, a bias-controlled multiplex PCR, was used to amplify TCRbeta CDR3 regions from genomic DNA. Per the source publication's procedure: The number of nucleated cells in each sample was estimated from the amplification of reference gene primers within the assay. To quantify the absolute abundance of each unique TCRbeta CDR3 rearrangement, sequence reads were collapsed and filtered. For each sample, productive Simpson clonality was calculated as the square root of Simpson's diversity index over productive rearrangements. The clones in this table, taken by TCRdb from immuneACCESS, are in-frame only. Not every clone is retained; where verified, under half of the shortfall comes from an unresolved V gene, and the cause of the rest is unknown. The DNA gave D and trimming, while V, J and clone size come from that table. Within this sample are about 180,000 clones, with 86% of them counted one time only. The ten largest clones capture under 3.5% of the sample.

Overall study results and their limits: Clinical and demographic metadata were provided uncurated, with the amount varying by source and participant.

Sample: peripheral blood. The sequence came from a young woman with active or convalescent COVID-19. Recombination connected TRBV3-1 (or the pseudogene TRBV3-2) to TRBJ2-2, and perhaps TRBD1 as D gene, on 5 matching bases. DNA sequence: TGTGCCAGCAGCCAAAGGGGCTCAGCGAACACCGGGGAGCTGTTTTTT. Translated, this gives CASSQRGSANTGELFF.